Listed here are 19 T cell receptor beta chains from one sample, sequenced in a study of siplizumab effects on memory and regulatory T cells. Assay used: immunoSEQ multiplex PCR; TCRdb lists only in-frame clones, some missing. The sample shows tens of thousands of clones, roughly 93% of them seen only once. Material for sequencing was CD8+ T cells sorted from blood. Source of these receptors: a human donor in good health.

The chain is built from TRBV4-1 and TRBJ2-7; D is tentatively TRBD1 or TRBD2 (6 bases each). V lost 4 bases and J 2 bases, leaving 21 bases between the germline ends. The CDR3 is 17 residues long. In germline, CDR1 is MGHRA, CDR2 YSYEKL. CDR3 sequence reads: CASSLRRGAGLAYEQYF. CDR3 DNA sequence: TGCGCCAGCAGCCTCCGAAGGGGGGCAGGGTTGGCCTACGAGCAGTACTTC.

This clone was counted a single time. The chain combines TRBV2 with TRBJ1-2, with TRBD1 as a possible D gene (5 bases). The CDR3 has 15 residues. The ends were cut back, 4 bases at V and 4 bases at J, with 16 bases in the middle. Germline CDR1 is SNHLY and CDR2 is FYNNEI. CDR3 coding DNA: TGTGCCAGCAGTGCAAAACAGGCTCTCCTCTATGGCTACACCTTC. Amino acids: CASSAKQALLYGYTF.

This clone showed up just a few times. The chain has TRBV6-4 and TRBJ2-2; D call uncertain. The CDR3 loop spans 13 amino acids. Germline CDR1 is MRHNA and CDR2 is SNTAGT. V lost 3 bases, J lost 3 bases, and 5 bases lay in between. CDR3 amino acids: CASSEKDTGELFF. In DNA, the CDR3 is TGTGCCAGCAGTGAGAAGGACACCGGGGAGCTGTTTTTT.

For the CDR3, the DNA is TGTGCCAGCAGCCCAGGTGGCGGACGTGGCAATCAGCCCCAGCATTTT. This encodes CASSPGGGRGNQPQHF. The chain carries TRBV2 and TRBJ1-5; unclear D gene. Germline CDR1 reads SNHLY; CDR2 reads FYNNEI. V lost 6 bases and J 2 bases, leaving 17 bases between the germline ends. CDR3 length: 16 residues.

The chain carries TRBV6-6 and TRBJ1-1, with TRBD1 as a possible D gene (5 bases). CDR3 size: 14 residues. With 6 bases removed from V and 2 bases from J, the gap between germline ends came to 13 bases. Per germline, CDR1 MNHNY and CDR2 SVGAGI (reference sequence). For the CDR3, the DNA is TGTGCCAGCAGCCCGAAGACAGTCAACACTGAAGCTTTCTTT. Protein sequence: CASSPKTVNTEAFF.

The J gene is TRBJ2-1, the V gene TRBV9, with 8 positions matching TRBD2. V was pared by 3 bases and J by 2 bases, with 1 base of the junction left unmatched. Per the germline V gene, CDR1 is SGDLS and CDR2 is YYNGEE. The CDR3 is 14 residues long. The CDR3 bases are TGTGCCAGCAGCGGAGCGGGGGCCTACAATGAGCAGTTCTTC. Translated, it gives CASSGAGAYNEQFF.

The chain links TRBV9 to TRBJ2-1; D is undetermined. CDR1 SGDLS and CDR2 YYNGEE come from the germline V gene. CDR3 length: 16 amino acids. V gave up 0 bases and J gave up 0 bases, with 10 bases separating them. The CDR3 region is CASSVAGPSSYNEQFF. CDR3 nucleotide sequence: TGTGCCAGCAGCGTAGCCGGGCCTAGCTCCTACAATGAGCAGTTCTTC.

This rearrangement joins TRBV11-2 to TRBJ2-6, with D perhaps TRBD1 or TRBD2 (5 bases each). The CDR3 spans 15 residues. The germline CDR1 and CDR2 sequences are SGHAT and FQNNGV. Trimming shortened V by 3 bases and J by 2 bases, and 8 bases separated the two germline ends. CDR3: CASSFRGPGANVLTF. The CDR3, as DNA: TGTGCCAGCAGCTTTCGGGGCCCTGGGGCCAACGTCCTGACTTTC.

This chain connects TRBV11-2 to TRBJ2-1; D call uncertain. The CDR3 runs 15 residues. The germline V gene has CDR1 SGHAT and CDR2 FQNNGV. Trimming left V 2 bases short and J 7 bases short, with 15 bases between. The CDR3: CASSLSVQAGNEQFF. In nucleotides, the CDR3 is TGTGCCAGCAGCTTATCCGTCCAGGCCGGGAATGAGCAGTTCTTC.

The V call is TRBV7-9, the J call TRBJ2-7, with TRBD1 matching 11 bases. The trim removed 8 bases at V and 7 bases at J, leaving 7 bases unmatched. CDR1 SEHNR and CDR2 FQNEAQ come from the germline V gene (reference sequence). The CDR3 runs to 13 residues. The CDR3: CASRGQGAREQYF. In DNA form, the CDR3 reads TGTGCCAGCCGAGGACAGGGGGCTAGAGAGCAGTACTTC.

This clone was observed once. The J gene is TRBJ2-7, the V gene TRBV4-1, with TRBD2 as a possible D gene (6 bases). The V gene lost 0 bases and the J gene lost 5 bases, with 11 bases spanning the gap. This CDR3 region has 14 residues. Germline V lookup: CDR1 MGHRA, CDR2 YSYEKL. CDR3 bases: TGCGCCAGCAGCCAAGATTATTCGGGGGACGAGCAGTACTTC. Its translation: CASSQDYSGDEQYF.

This rearrangement joins TRBV4-3 to TRBJ2-3, with a possible D match to TRBD2 (6 bases). Between the trimmed V and J ends, which lost 0 bases and 3 bases, there was a span of 19 bases. The CDR3 runs to 18 residues. Germline V gives CDR1 LGHNA, CDR2 YSLEER. CDR3 protein: CASSQDSARGRTTDTQYF. The CDR3, as DNA: TGCGCCAGCAGCCAAGACTCCGCCCGGGGGAGGACGACAGATACGCAGTATTTT.

This chain connects TRBV18 to TRBJ1-2, with TRBD1 as a possible D gene (5 bases). Trimming removed 4 bases from V and 13 bases from J, with 19 bases in between. CDR1 KGHSH and CDR2 LQKENI come from the germline V gene. This CDR3 spans 13 amino acids. The CDR3 region is CASSLGNGGGSTF. The CDR3, as DNA: TGTGCCAGCTCACTTGGAAACGGCGGGGGAAGCACCTTC.

The chain employs TRBV5-1 and TRBJ2-1, with 7 nucleotides matching TRBD2. Germline lookup yields CDR1 SGHRS and CDR2 YFSETQ. This CDR3 is built from 13 residues. Trimming cost V 5 bases and J 9 bases; bases outside gene matches: 8. CDR3 DNA: TGCGCCAGCAGGATAGGACTAGTGGCTGAGCAGTTCTTC. Protein sequence: CASRIGLVAEQFF.

The genes are TRBV19 and TRBJ1-2; 7 positions agree with TRBD1. Germline CDR1 and CDR2: LNHDA and SQIVND (reference sequence). The CDR3 consists of 15 residues. The trim removed 4 bases at V and 2 bases at J, leaving 7 bases unmatched. CDR3 nucleotides: TGTGCCAGTAGTACGACAGGGATACAGAACTATGGCTACACCTTC. This sequence encodes CASSTTGIQNYGYTF.

The V and J genes are TRBV15 and TRBJ2-7; 10 bases align to TRBD2. V was clipped by 2 bases and J by 2 bases; unmatched bases: 6. Germline assignment: CDR1 LNHNV and CDR2 YYDKDF (reference sequence). There are 16 residues in the CDR3. This CDR3 is CATSRSPGTSAYEQYF. The DNA of the CDR3 is TGTGCCACCAGCAGAAGTCCCGGGACTAGCGCCTACGAGCAGTACTTC.

The chain joins TRBV5-1 to TRBJ2-7; no definite D call. This CDR3 region has 14 residues. Trimming took 1 base from V and 4 from J, leaving 12 bases between them. Looked up from germline, CDR1 is SGHRS and CDR2 is YFSETQ. CDR3 loop: CASSLMGKEYEQYF. CDR3 bases: TGCGCCAGCAGCTTGATGGGGAAGGAATACGAGCAGTACTTC.

The chain joins TRBV6-6 to TRBJ2-1; 9 bases fit TRBD2. CDR1 and CDR2 (germline): MNHNY, SVGAGI (reference sequence). The CDR3 loop spans 16 amino acids. Germline trimming cut 4 bases from V and 4 bases from J; bases unmatched to any gene: 8. The CDR3 sequence: CASSFPSAGGYNEQFF. The DNA of the CDR3 is TGTGCCAGCAGTTTCCCCTCAGCGGGGGGATACAATGAGCAGTTCTTC.

This chain joins TRBV5-1 and TRBJ2-1; the match to TRBD1 covers 7 bases. Trimming cost V 4 bases and J 7 bases; bases outside gene matches: 11. CDR1 SGHRS and CDR2 YFSETQ come from the germline V gene. The CDR3 is 15 residues long. The CDR3 here is CASSAEWDSSNEQFF. CDR3 DNA: TGCGCCAGCAGCGCGGAATGGGACAGCTCGAATGAGCAGTTCTTC.